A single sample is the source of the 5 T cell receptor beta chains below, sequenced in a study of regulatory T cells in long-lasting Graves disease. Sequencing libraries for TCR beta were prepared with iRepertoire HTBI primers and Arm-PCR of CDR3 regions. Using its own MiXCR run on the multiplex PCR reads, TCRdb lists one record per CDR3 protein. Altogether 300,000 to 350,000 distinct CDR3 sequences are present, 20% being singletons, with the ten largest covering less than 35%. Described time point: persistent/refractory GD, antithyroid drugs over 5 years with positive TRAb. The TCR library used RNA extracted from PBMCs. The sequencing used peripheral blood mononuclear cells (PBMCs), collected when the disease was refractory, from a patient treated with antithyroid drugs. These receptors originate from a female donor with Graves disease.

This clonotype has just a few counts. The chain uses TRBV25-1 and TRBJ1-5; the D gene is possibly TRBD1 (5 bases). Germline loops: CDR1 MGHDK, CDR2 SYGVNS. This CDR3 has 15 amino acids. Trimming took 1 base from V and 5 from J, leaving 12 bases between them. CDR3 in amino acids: CASSEWGDGYQPQHF. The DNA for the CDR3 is TGTGCCAGCAGTGAATGGGGGGACGGCTATCAGCCCCAGCATTTT.

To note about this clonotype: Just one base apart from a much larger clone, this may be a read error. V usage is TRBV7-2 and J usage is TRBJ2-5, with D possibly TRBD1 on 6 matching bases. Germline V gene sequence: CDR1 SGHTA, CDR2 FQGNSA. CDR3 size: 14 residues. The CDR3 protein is CANSLGGPRETQYF. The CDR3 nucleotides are TGTGCCAACAGCTTAGGGGGTCCTCGGGAGACCCAGTACTTC.

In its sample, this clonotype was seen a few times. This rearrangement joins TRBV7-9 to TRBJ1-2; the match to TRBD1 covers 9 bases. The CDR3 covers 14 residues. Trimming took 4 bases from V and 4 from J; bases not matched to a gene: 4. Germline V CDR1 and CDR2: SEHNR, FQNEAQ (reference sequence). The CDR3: CASSSPGQGYGYTF. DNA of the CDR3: TGTGCCAGCAGCTCACCGGGACAGGGCTATGGCTACACCTTC.

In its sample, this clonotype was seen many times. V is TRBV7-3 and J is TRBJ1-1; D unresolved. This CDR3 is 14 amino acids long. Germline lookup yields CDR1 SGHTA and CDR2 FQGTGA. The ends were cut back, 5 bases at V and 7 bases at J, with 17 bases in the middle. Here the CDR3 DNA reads TGTGCCAGCAGCCTGATCGGGGAGGGAGGTGAAGCTTTCTTT. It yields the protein CASSLIGEGGEAFF.

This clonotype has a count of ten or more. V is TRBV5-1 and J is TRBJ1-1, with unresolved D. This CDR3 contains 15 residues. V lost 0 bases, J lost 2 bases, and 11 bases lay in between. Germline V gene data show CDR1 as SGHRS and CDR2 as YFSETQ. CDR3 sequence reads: CASSLGTLVNTEAFF. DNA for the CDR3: TGCGCCAGCAGCTTGGGAACCCTCGTCAACACTGAAGCTTTCTTT.